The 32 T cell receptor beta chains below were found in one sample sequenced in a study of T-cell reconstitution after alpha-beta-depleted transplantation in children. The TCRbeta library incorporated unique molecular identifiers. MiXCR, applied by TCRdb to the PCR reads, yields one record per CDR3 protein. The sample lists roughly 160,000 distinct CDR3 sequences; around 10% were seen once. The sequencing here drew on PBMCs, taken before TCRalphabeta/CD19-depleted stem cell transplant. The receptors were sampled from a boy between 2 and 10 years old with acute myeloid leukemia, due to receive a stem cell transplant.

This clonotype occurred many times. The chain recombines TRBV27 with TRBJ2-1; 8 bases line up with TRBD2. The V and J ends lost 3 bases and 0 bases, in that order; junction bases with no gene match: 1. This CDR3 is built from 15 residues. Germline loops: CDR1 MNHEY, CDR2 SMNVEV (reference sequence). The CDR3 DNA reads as TGTGCCAGCAGTTTCAGCGGGAGCTCCTACAATGAGCAGTTCTTC. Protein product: CASSFSGSSYNEQFF.

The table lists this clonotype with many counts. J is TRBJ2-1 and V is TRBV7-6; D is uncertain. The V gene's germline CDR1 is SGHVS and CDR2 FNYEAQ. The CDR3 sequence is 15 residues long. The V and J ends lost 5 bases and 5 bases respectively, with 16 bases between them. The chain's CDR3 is CASSPRNIYNNEQFF. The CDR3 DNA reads TGTGCCAGCAGCCCTCGTAACATCTATAACAATGAGCAGTTCTTC.

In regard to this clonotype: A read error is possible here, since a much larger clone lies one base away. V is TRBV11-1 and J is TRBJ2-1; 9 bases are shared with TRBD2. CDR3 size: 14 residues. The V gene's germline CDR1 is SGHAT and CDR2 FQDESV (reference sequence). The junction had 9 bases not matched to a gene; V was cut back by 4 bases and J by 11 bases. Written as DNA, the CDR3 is TGTGCCAGCAGCTCAGACCCACTAGCGGGCCAGCAGTTCTTC. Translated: CASSSDPLAGQQFF.

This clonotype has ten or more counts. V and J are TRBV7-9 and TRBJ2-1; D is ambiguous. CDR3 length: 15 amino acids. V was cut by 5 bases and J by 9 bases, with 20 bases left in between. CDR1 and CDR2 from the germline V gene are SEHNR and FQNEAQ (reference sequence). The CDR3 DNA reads TGTGCCAGCAGCCCCTCAATAAAGGACGGGTCTGAGCAGTTCTTC. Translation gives CASSPSIKDGSEQFF.

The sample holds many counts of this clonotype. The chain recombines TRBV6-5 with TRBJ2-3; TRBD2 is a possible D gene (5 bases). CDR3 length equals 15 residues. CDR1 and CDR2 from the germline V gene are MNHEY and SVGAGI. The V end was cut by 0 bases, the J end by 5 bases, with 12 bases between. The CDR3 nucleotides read TGTGCCAGCAGTTACTCGAGGGCAGCGGAAGATACGCAGTATTTT. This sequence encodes CASSYSRAAEDTQYF.

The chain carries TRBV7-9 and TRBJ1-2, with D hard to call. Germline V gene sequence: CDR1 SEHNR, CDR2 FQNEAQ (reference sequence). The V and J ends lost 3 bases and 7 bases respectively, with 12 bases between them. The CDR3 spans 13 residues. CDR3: CASSLERWAGYTF. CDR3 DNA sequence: TGTGCCAGCAGCTTGGAGAGGTGGGCTGGCTACACCTTC.

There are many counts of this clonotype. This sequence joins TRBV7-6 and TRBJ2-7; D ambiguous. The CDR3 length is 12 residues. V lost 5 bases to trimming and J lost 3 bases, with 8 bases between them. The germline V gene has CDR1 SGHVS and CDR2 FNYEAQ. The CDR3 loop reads CASSPGDYEQYF. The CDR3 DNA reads TGTGCCAGCAGCCCCGGAGACTACGAGCAGTACTTC.

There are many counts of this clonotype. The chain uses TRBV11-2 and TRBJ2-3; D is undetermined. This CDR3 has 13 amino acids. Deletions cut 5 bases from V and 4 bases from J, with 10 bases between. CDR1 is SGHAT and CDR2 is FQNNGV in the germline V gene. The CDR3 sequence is CASSHPPPDTQYF. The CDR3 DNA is TGTGCCAGCAGCCACCCCCCGCCAGATACGCAGTATTTT.

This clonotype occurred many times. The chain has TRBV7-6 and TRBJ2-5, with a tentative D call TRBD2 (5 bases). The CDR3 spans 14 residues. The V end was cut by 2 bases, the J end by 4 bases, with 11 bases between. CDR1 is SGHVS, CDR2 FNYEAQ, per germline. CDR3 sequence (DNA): TGTGCCAGCAGCTTATCGAACAGCGGAGAGACCCAGTACTTC. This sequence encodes CASSLSNSGETQYF.

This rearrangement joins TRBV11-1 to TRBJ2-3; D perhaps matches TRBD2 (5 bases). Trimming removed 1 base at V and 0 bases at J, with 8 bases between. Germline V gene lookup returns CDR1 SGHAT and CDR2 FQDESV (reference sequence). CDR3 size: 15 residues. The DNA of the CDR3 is TGTGCCAGCAGCTTAGAGCGGATCAGCACAGATACGCAGTATTTT. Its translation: CASSLERISTDTQYF.

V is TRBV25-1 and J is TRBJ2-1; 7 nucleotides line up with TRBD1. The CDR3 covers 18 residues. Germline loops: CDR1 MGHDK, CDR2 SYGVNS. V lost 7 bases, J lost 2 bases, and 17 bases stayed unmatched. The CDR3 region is CASTSPGATGVTYNEQFF. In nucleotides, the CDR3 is TGTGCCAGCACCTCACCAGGGGCTACAGGGGTAACCTACAATGAGCAGTTCTTC.

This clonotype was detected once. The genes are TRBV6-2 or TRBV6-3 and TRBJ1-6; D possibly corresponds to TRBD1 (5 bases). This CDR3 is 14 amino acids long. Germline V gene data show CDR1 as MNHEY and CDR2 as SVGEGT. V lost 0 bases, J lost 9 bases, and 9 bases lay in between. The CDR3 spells CASSYSSGGSPLHF. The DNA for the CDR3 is TGTGCCAGCAGTTACTCGTCTGGGGGTTCACCCCTCCACTTT.

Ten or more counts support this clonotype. Written as DNA, the CDR3 is TGTGCCAGCAGCTTACAGCCTAACTATGGCTACACCTTC. Its translation is CASSLQPNYGYTF. The chain recombines TRBV7-3 with TRBJ1-2; the D is unclear. Per germline, CDR1 SGHTA and CDR2 FQGTGA. V was trimmed by 2 bases and J by 0 bases, leaving 4 bases between them. This CDR3 contains 13 residues.

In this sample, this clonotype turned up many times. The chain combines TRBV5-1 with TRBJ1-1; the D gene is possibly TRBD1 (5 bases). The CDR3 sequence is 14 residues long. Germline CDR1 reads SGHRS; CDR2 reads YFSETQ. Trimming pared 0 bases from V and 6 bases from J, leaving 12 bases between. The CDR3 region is CASSLAQGFAEAFF. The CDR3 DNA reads TGCGCCAGCAGCTTGGCCCAGGGATTCGCTGAAGCTTTCTTT.

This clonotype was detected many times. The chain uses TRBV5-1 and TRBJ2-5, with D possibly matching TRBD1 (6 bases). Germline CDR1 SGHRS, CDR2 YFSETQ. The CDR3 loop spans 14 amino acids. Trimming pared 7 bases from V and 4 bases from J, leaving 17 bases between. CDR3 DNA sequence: TGCGCCAGCTCCTTACAGGGTGGAGGAGAGACCCAGTACTTC. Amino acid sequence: CASSLQGGGETQYF.

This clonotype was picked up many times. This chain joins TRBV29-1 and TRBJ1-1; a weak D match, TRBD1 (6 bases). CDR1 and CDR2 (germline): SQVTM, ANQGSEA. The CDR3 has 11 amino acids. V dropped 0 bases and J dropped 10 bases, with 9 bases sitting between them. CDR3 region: CSVEDVGGAFF. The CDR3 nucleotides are TGCAGCGTTGAAGATGTAGGGGGAGCTTTCTTT.

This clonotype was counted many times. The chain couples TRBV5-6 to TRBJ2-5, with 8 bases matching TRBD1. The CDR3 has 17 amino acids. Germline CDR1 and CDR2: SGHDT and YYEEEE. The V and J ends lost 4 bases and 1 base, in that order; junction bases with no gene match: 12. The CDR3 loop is CASSPDPGQGLQETQYF. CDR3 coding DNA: TGTGCCAGCAGCCCTGACCCAGGACAGGGCCTCCAAGAGACCCAGTACTTC.

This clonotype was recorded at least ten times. The CDR3 DNA reads as TGTGCCAGTGACGGGGGGGTGGATCAGCCCCAGCATTTT. Translation gives CASDGGVDQPQHF. V and J are TRBV19 and TRBJ1-5; tentatively, D is TRBD1 (5 bases). The CDR3 totals 13 residues. CDR1 is LNHDA and CDR2 is SQIVND in the germline V gene (reference sequence). Trimming shortened V by 8 bases and J by 5 bases, and 13 bases separated the two germline ends.

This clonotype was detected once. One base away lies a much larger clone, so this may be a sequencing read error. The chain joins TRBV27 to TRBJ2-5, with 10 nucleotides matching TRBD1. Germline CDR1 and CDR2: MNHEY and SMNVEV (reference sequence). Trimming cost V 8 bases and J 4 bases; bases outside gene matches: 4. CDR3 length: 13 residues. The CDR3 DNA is TGTGCCAGCGGTTGGACAGGGGGAGAGACCCAGTACTTC. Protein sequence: CASGWTGGETQYF.

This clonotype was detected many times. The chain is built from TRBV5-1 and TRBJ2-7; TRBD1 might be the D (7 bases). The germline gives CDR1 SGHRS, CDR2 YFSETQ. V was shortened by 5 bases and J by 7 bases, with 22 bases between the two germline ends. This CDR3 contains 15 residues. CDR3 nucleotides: TGCGCCAGCAGTCCGAGCACAGGGCAGGGGGGAGAGCAGTACTTC. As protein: CASSPSTGQGGEQYF.

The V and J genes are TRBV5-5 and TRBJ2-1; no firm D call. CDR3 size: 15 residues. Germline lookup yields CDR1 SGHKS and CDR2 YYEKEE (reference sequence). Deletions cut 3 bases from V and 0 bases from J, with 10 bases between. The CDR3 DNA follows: TGTGCCAGCAGCTATGGATCGAACTCCTACAATGAGCAGTTCTTC. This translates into CASSYGSNSYNEQFF.

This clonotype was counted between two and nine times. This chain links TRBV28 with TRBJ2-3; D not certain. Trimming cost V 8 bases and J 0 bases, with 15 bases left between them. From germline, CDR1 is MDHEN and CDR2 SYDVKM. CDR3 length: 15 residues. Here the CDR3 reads CASSVTPSSTDTQYF. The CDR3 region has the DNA TGTGCCAGCTCAGTCACACCCTCTAGCACAGATACGCAGTATTTT.

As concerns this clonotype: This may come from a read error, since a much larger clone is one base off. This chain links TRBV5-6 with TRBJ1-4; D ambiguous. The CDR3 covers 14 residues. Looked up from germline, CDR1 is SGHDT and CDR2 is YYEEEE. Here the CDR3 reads CAGSLMGFNEKLFF. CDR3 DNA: TGTGCCGGCAGCTTGATGGGCTTTAATGAAAAACTGTTTTTT.

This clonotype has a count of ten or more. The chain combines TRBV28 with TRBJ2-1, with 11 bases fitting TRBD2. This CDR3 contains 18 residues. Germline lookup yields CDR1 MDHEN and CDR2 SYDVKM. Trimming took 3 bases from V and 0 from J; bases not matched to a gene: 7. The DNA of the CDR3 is TGTGCCAGCAGTTTCTTAGGGACTAGCGGAAGCTCCTACAATGAGCAGTTCTTC. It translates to CASSFLGTSGSSYNEQFF. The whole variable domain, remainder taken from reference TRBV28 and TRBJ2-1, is DVKVTQSSRYLVKRTGEKVFLECVQDMDHENMFWYRQDPGLGLRLIYFSYDVKMKEKGDIPEGYSVSREKKERFSLILESASTNQTSMYLCASSFLGTSGSSYNEQFFGPGTRLTVL.

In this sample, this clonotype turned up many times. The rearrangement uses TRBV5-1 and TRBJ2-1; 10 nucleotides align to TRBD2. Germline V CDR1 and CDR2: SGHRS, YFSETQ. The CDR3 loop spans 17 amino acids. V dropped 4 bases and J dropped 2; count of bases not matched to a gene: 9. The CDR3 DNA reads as TGCGCCAGCAGCCGCGGAGCGGGAGGGCCCCCCTACAATGAGCAGTTCTTC. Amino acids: CASSRGAGGPPYNEQFF.

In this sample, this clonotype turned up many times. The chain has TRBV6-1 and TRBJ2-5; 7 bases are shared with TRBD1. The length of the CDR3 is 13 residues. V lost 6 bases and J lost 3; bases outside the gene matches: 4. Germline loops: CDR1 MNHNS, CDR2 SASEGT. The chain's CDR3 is CASRPGQEETQYF. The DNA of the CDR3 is TGTGCCAGCAGGCCCGGACAGGAAGAGACCCAGTACTTC.

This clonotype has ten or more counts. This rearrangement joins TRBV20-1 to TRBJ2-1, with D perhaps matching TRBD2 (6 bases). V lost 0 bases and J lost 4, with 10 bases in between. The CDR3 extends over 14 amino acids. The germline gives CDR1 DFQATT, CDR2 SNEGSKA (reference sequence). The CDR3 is CSARDSREYNEQFF. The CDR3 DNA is TGCAGTGCTAGAGATAGCCGGGAGTACAATGAGCAGTTCTTC.

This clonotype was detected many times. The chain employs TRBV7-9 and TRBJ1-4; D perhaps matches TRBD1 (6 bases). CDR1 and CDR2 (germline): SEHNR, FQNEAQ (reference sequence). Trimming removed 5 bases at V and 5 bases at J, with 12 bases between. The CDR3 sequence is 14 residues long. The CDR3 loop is CASSTTRGNEKLFF. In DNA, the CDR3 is TGTGCCAGCAGCACCACCAGGGGAAATGAAAAACTGTTTTTT.

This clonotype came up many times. CDR3 nucleotides: TGTGCCAGCAGCTTCGGGGTCCCGAGGCGAAACACCATATATTTT. As protein: CASSFGVPRRNTIYF. V and J are TRBV13 and TRBJ1-3; the D is unclear. With 3 bases removed from V and 5 bases from J, the gap between germline ends came to 14 bases. From germline, CDR1 is PRHDT and CDR2 FYEKMQ (reference sequence). This CDR3 has 15 amino acids. The full variable domain, its missing parts supplied by reference TRBV13 and TRBJ1-3, is AAGVIQSPRHLIKEKRETATLKCYPIPRHDTVYWYQQGPGQDPQFLISFYEKMQSDKGSIPDRFSAQQFSDYHSELNMSSLELGDSALYFCASSFGVPRRNTIYFGEGSWLTVV.

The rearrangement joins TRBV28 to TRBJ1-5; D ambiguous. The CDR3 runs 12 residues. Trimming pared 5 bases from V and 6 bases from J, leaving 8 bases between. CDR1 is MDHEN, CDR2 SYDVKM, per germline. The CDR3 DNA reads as TGTGCCAGCAGTCCACCAAGTCAGCCCCAGCATTTT. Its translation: CASSPPSQPQHF.

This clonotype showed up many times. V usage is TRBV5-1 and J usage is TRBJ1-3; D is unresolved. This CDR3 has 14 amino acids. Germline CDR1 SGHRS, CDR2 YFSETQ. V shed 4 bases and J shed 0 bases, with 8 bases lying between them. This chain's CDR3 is CASSPAHSGNTIYF. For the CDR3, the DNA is TGCGCCAGCAGCCCAGCGCACTCTGGAAACACCATATATTTT.

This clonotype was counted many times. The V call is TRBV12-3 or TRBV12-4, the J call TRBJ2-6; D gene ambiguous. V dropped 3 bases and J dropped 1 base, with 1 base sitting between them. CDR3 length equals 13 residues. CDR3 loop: CASSLSGANVLTF. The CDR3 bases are TGTGCCAGCAGTTTGTCTGGGGCCAACGTCCTGACTTTC.